The clone carrying this T cell receptor beta chain was observed many times. The data are from a study of CD8+CD57+ T cells in acquired aplastic anemia. Across the study: The DNA of sorted CD4+ and CD8+ cells averaged approximately 3.3 ug. Healthy donors had, on average, about 9.9 million reads for their CD4+ cells.

Genomic DNA provided the template from which TCR beta VDJ and CDR3 profiles were obtained. TCRdb called the reads again in MiXCR, with one record for every CDR3 protein. Among 180,000 or so distinct CDR3 sequences, 40% to 50% were seen once, and the ten largest hold 2.5% to 3.5%. V shed 6 bases and J shed 1 base, with 9 bases lying between them. The CDR3 totals 13 residues. The chain recombines TRBV12-3 or TRBV12-4 with TRBJ1-1; D is ambiguous. The sequence came from a human donor in good health. Input material: sorted CD4+, CD8+, or CD8+CD57+ T cells (not recorded which) from PBMCs. The CDR3 spells CASSRTQNTEAFF. The DNA for the CDR3 is TGTGCCAGCAGCCGGACCCAGAACACTGAAGCTTTCTTT.